What follows are 10 T cell receptor beta chains derived from one specimen sequenced in a study of blood T cells in healthy people across ages. A second PCR of about 7 to 12 cycles used a sample-barcoded 5' primer and a J-beta primer mix. Using its own MiXCR run on the 5' RACE reads, TCRdb lists one record per CDR3 protein. The sample lists approximately 670,000 distinct CDR3 sequences, around 38% seen once, with approximately 31% in the top ten. Sequencing was carried out using blood. All receptors derive from an elderly man in good health.

V is TRBV4-2 and J is TRBJ2-5; no clear D gene. The CDR3 spans 11 residues. The V end was cut by 6 bases, the J end by 11 bases, with 13 bases between. Germline V gene lookup returns CDR1 LGHNA and CDR2 YNFKEQ. The DNA for the CDR3 is TGTGCCAGCAGTCAATCTAATGAGCAGTACTTC. As protein: CASSQSNEQYF.

The chain is built from TRBV30 and TRBJ1-1; no definite D call. V was pared by 0 bases and J by 2 bases, with 7 bases between. The CDR3 is made up of 13 amino acids. Per the germline V gene, CDR1 is GTSNPN and CDR2 is SVGIG (reference sequence). The CDR3, as DNA: TGTGCCTGGAGTGTGTCGGCAAACACTGAAGCTTTCTTT. Translated, it gives CAWSVSANTEAFF.

This rearrangement joins TRBV7-8 to TRBJ2-3; TRBD2 agrees at 11 bases. The CDR3 totals 18 residues. With V trimmed by 0 bases and J by 1 base, 6 bases remained unmatched. The germline V gene has CDR1 SGHVS and CDR2 FQNEAQ. CDR3 sequence reads: CASSLASGGAYGTDTQYF. The CDR3 DNA is TGTGCCAGCAGCTTAGCTAGCGGGGGGGCCTACGGCACAGATACGCAGTATTTT.

Of note for this clonotype: Just one base apart from a much larger clone, this may be a read error. The rearrangement links TRBV11-1 to TRBJ2-6; 9 bases align to TRBD1. There are 19 residues in the CDR3. Looked up from germline, CDR1 is SGHAT and CDR2 is FQDESV (reference sequence). The CDR3 DNA follows: TGTGCCGGCAGCTTAGGCGACAGGGGGAGAGGATCCGGGGCCAACGTCCTGACTTTC. Its translation is CAGSLGDRGRGSGANVLTF.

The V gene is TRBV27, the J gene TRBJ1-6; the D gene is possibly TRBD1 (6 bases). Germline V CDR1 and CDR2: MNHEY, SMNVEV (reference sequence). This CDR3 is 13 amino acids long. Deletions cut 5 bases from V and 14 bases from J, with 16 bases between. CDR3 DNA: TGTGCCAGCAGTGTGACCCGGACAGAAACCCTCCACTTT. The encoded protein is CASSVTRTETLHF.

The CDR3 spells CASSPRGDGTDYEQYF. CDR3 coding DNA: TGTGCCAGCAGCCCAAGGGGGGACGGGACCGACTACGAGCAGTACTTC. The chain links TRBV9 to TRBJ2-5; D could derive from TRBD1 or TRBD2 (6 bases each). The J call may be mistaken, given a closer DNA end match to TRBJ2-7. Germline CDR1 is SGDLS and CDR2 is YYNGEE. CDR3 length: 16 residues.

The chain carries TRBV5-1 and TRBJ2-7, with a tentative D call TRBD2 (8 bases). The V gene lost 4 bases and the J gene lost 4 bases, with 18 bases spanning the gap. The CDR3 is made up of 15 amino acids. Germline V gene sequence: CDR1 SGHRS, CDR2 YFSETQ. CDR3 nucleotides: TGCGCCAGCAGCCAGGGGGTAGCGGGATTGTACGAGCAGTACTTC. Residues: CASSQGVAGLYEQYF.

CDR3 nucleotides: TGCAGTGCAAAGACAGACATTGCAACTAATGAAAAACTGTTTTTT. This encodes CSAKTDIATNEKLFF. The chain carries TRBV20-1 and TRBJ1-4, with D perhaps matching TRBD1 (5 bases). The CDR3 covers 15 residues. Per the germline V gene, CDR1 is DFQATT and CDR2 is SNEGSKA (reference sequence). Trimming cost V 6 bases and J 0 bases, with 14 bases left between them.

This clonotype was counted between two and nine times. The rearrangement uses TRBV12-3 or TRBV12-4 and TRBJ1-6; D gene uncertain. Between the trimmed V and J ends, which lost 4 bases and 6 bases, there was a span of 13 bases. The CDR3 loop spans 15 amino acids. The CDR3 protein is CASSYLRELNSPLHF. The CDR3 coding sequence is TGTGCCAGCAGTTACCTCCGGGAGCTTAATTCACCCCTCCACTTT.

This clonotype was recorded a few times. The chain carries TRBV24-1 and TRBJ2-1; 11 bases match TRBD1. Germline V CDR1 and CDR2: KGHDR, SFDVKD. V lost 4 bases to trimming and J lost 4 bases; unmatched junction nucleotides: 5. The CDR3 has 16 amino acids. CDR3 residues: CATSDTDRGQYNEQFF. DNA for the CDR3: TGTGCCACCAGTGACACGGACAGGGGGCAATACAATGAGCAGTTCTTC.